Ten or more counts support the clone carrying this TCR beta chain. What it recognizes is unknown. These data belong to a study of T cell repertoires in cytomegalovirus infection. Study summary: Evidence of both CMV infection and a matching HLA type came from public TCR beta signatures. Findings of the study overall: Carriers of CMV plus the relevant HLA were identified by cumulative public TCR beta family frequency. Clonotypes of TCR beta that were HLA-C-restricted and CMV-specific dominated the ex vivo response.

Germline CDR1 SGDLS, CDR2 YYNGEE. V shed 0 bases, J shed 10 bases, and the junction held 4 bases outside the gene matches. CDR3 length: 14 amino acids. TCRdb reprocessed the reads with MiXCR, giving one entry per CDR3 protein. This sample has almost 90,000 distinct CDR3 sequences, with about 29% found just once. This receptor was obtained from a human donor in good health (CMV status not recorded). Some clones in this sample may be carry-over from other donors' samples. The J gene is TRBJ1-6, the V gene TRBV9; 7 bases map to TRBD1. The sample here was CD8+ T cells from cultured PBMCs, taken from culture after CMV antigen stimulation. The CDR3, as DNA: TGTGCCAGCAGCGTAGCGACAGGGAGGTCACCCCTCCACTTT. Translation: CASSVATGRSPLHF.